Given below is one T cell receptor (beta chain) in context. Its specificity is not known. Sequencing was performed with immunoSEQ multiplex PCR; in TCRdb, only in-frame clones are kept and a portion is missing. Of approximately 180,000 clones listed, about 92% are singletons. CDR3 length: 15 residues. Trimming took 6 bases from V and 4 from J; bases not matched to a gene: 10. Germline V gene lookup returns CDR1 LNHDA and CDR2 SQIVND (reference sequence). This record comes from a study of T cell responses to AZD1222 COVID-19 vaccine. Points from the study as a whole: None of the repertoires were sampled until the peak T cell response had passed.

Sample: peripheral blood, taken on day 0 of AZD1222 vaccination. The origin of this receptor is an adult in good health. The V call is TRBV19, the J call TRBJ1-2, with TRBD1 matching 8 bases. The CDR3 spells CASSSDRGGSYGYTF. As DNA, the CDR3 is TGTGCCAGTAGCTCTGACAGGGGAGGATCCTATGGCTACACCTTC.